The 16 T cell receptor beta chains presented below share a single source sample, sequenced in a study of blood T cell repertoires in COVID-19. Sequencing was performed with immunoSEQ multiplex PCR; in TCRdb, only in-frame clones are kept and a portion is missing. The sample includes about 310,000 clones, 90% of them seen just once. Source material: peripheral blood. The receptors stem from a woman aged 40 to 49 with COVID-19, enrolled during active disease.

The V gene is TRBV27, the J gene TRBJ1-6; 7 nucleotides match TRBD1. Germline loops: CDR1 MNHEY, CDR2 SMNVEV (reference sequence). CDR3 size: 17 residues. The V and J ends lost 2 bases and 10 bases, in that order; junction bases with no gene match: 14. As DNA, the CDR3 is TGTGCCAGCAGTTTAGTTGGGGCGGACAGGATTGGCTCACCCCTCCACTTT. Translation: CASSLVGADRIGSPLHF.

The chain joins TRBV9 to TRBJ2-7; 7 positions agree with TRBD2. Unmatched junction bases numbered 9, after V lost 0 bases and J lost 3 bases. This CDR3 region has 16 residues. Germline V CDR1 and CDR2: SGDLS, YYNGEE. The CDR3 DNA reads as TGTGCCAGCAGCGTAGGTCTGGCGGGGGAGATCTACGAGCAGTACTTC. Its protein is CASSVGLAGEIYEQYF.

The V and J genes are TRBV15 and TRBJ1-5; D gene unclear. The CDR3 contains 12 residues. Germline loops: CDR1 LNHNV, CDR2 YYDKDF (reference sequence). Trimming took off 1 base at V and 8 bases at J, with 6 bases between the two ends. CDR3 loop: CATSRVGEPQHF. The CDR3 region has the DNA TGTGCCACCAGCAGAGTCGGGGAGCCCCAGCATTTT. The complete variable domain, with remaining parts taken from reference TRBV15 and TRBJ1-5, reads DAMVIQNPRYQVTQFGKPVTLSCSQTLNHNVMYWYQQKSSQAPKLLFHYYDKDFNNEADTPDNFQSRRPNTSFCFLDIRSPGLGDTAMYLCATSRVGEPQHFGDGTRLSIL.

This rearrangement joins TRBV6-5 to TRBJ1-5; the D is unclear. This CDR3 contains 14 residues. V was pared by 8 bases and J by 1 base, with 12 bases between. Germline CDR1 and CDR2: MNHEY and SVGAGI. Here the CDR3 reads CASRSGGSNQPQHF. The DNA of the CDR3 is TGTGCCAGCCGCAGTGGAGGGAGCAATCAGCCCCAGCATTTT.

The chain recombines TRBV5-6 with TRBJ1-5; D not certain. V lost 1 base and J lost 11, with 19 bases in between. The germline V gene encodes CDR1 SGHDT and CDR2 YYEEEE. The CDR3 consists of 15 residues. The CDR3 DNA sequence: TGTGCCAGCAGCTTGCGTGATTCGTCGGTGATAGCCCAGCATTTT. It codes for CASSLRDSSVIAQHF.

V usage is TRBV18 and J usage is TRBJ2-2, with 8 bases fitting TRBD1. From germline, CDR1 is KGHSH and CDR2 LQKENI. V shed 1 base and J 4 bases; nucleotides not matched to a gene: 2. The CDR3 extends over 15 amino acids. The CDR3 DNA follows: TGTGCCAGCTCACCACGGACAGGGACCACCGGGGAGCTGTTTTTT. This sequence encodes CASSPRTGTTGELFF.

The chain uses TRBV7-2 and TRBJ1-1, with TRBD1 identical over 7 bases. The CDR3 runs to 16 residues. Trimming cost V 2 bases and J 0 bases; bases outside gene matches: 6. Germline CDR1 is SGHTA and CDR2 is FQGNSA. The CDR3 spells CASSLWDSLMNTEAFF. The CDR3 nucleotides are TGTGCCAGCAGCTTATGGGACAGCCTAATGAACACTGAAGCTTTCTTT.

This rearrangement joins TRBV14 to TRBJ1-4; 7 nucleotides match TRBD1. Germline V gene lookup returns CDR1 SGHDN and CDR2 FVKESK. J was trimmed by 5 bases and V by 4 bases; bases with no gene match: 4. This CDR3 is built from 14 residues. CDR3 residues: CASSRDRANEKLFF. In DNA form, the CDR3 reads TGTGCCAGCAGCCGAGACAGGGCCAATGAAAAACTGTTTTTT.

The chain links TRBV7-8 to TRBJ2-7, with D unresolved. Trimming removed 5 bases from V and 4 bases from J, with 6 bases in between. The CDR3 spans 11 residues. Germline V gene sequence: CDR1 SGHVS, CDR2 FQNEAQ. The DNA for the CDR3 is TGTGCCAGCAGCCCCCGGTACGAGCAGTACTTC. Translated: CASSPRYEQYF.

The genes are TRBV6-6 and TRBJ1-1; 11 nucleotides align to TRBD1. Germline V lookup: CDR1 MNHNY, CDR2 SVGAGI (reference sequence). The CDR3 contains 14 residues. Trimming cost V 6 bases and J 1 base; bases outside gene matches: 1. CDR3 amino acids: CASRGQGGNTEAFF. For the CDR3, the DNA is TGTGCCAGCAGGGGACAGGGGGGGAACACTGAAGCTTTCTTT.

V is TRBV4-2 and J is TRBJ2-7, with a possible D match to TRBD2 (5 bases). There are 16 residues in the CDR3. Germline-derived CDR1 and CDR2 are LGHNA and YNFKEQ. Trimming shortened V by 4 bases and J by 1 base, and 17 bases separated the two germline ends. The chain's CDR3 is CASSPGEGRPSYEQYF. CDR3 DNA: TGTGCCAGCAGCCCCGGCGAGGGCCGCCCTTCCTACGAGCAGTACTTC.

This chain joins TRBV20-1 and TRBJ1-1; possibly TRBD1 for D (5 bases). The V gene's germline CDR1 is DFQATT and CDR2 SNEGSKA (reference sequence). Trimming cost V 3 bases and J 1 base, with 9 bases left between them. The CDR3 sequence is 13 residues long. The CDR3 loop reads CSASQGPNTEAFF. CDR3 coding DNA: TGCAGTGCTAGTCAGGGCCCGAACACTGAAGCTTTCTTT.

This clone was seen just once. This chain connects TRBV11-1 to TRBJ2-7, with D tentatively TRBD1 (6 bases). The CDR3 has 15 amino acids. Trimming shortened V by 5 bases and J by 6 bases, and 20 bases separated the two germline ends. CDR1 is SGHAT and CDR2 is FQDESV in the germline V gene (reference sequence). CDR3 sequence: CASSTPGQGDLEQYF. Here the CDR3 DNA reads TGTGCCAGCAGCACTCCGGGACAAGGGGACCTCGAGCAGTACTTC.

The chain employs TRBV12-3 or TRBV12-4 and TRBJ1-1; D not resolved. This CDR3 comprises 12 residues. Trimming took 3 bases from V and 2 from J, leaving 4 bases between them. CDR3 loop: CASSFFNTEAFF. The CDR3 coding sequence is TGTGCCAGCAGTTTCTTCAACACTGAAGCTTTCTTT.

The gene calls are TRBV6-6 and TRBJ2-5, with unresolved D. The CDR3 runs 13 residues. Deletions cut 6 bases from V and 7 bases from J, with 15 bases between. The V gene's germline CDR1 is MNHNY and CDR2 SVGAGI (reference sequence). DNA of the CDR3: TGTGCCAGCAGCACCTCTAGTTCTGGGACCCAGTACTTC. Its protein product is CASSTSSSGTQYF.

This chain links TRBV12-3 or TRBV12-4 with TRBJ2-7; TRBD2 aligns across 8 bases. The CDR3 length is 12 residues. V lost 3 bases, J lost 12 bases, and 7 bases stayed unmatched. The CDR3 region is CASSFWRGVRYF. CDR3 bases: TGTGCCAGCAGTTTCTGGCGGGGGGTACGGTACTTC.